Presented here are 21 T cell receptor beta chains from one specimen sequenced in a study of metastatic and nonmetastatic thyroid tumors. TCRdb reprocessed the PCR reads using MiXCR. Of about 40,000 clones listed, about a sixth were seen once; the top ten hold 3.5% to 4%. Patients underwent thyroid surgery, and none had received any treatment before it. The sample was blood. The source of these receptors is a female donor with papillary thyroid cancer or a benign thyroid nodule (not recorded which). Some clones in this sample may be carry-over from other donors' samples.

The chain employs TRBV19 and TRBJ1-2; TRBD1 is a possible D gene (5 bases). Germline V gene data show CDR1 as LNHDA and CDR2 as SQIVND (reference sequence). V was pared by 3 bases and J by 2 bases, with 13 bases between. The CDR3 spans 15 residues. The CDR3 DNA sequence: TGTGCCAGTAGTATTGACAGCCACGCAAACTATGGCTACACCTTC. Translated: CASSIDSHANYGYTF.

The rearrangement uses TRBV3-1 and TRBJ2-3, with D perhaps matching TRBD2 (6 bases). V was shortened by 0 bases and J by 5 bases, with 15 bases between the two germline ends. Germline V gene sequence: CDR1 LGHDT, CDR2 YNNKEL (reference sequence). The CDR3 is 16 amino acids. CDR3 sequence (DNA): TGTGCCAGCAGCCAAGAATTCCCGGGAGCGCGAGATACGCAGTATTTT. Translation gives CASSQEFPGARDTQYF.

Ten or more counts support this clone. V is TRBV7-9 and J is TRBJ1-6, with 9 nucleotides matching TRBD1. Trimming cost V 4 bases and J 10 bases; bases outside gene matches: 8. This CDR3 has 15 amino acids. Germline V gives CDR1 SEHNR, CDR2 FQNEAQ (reference sequence). CDR3 loop: CASSYTGTGYSPLHF. In DNA, the CDR3 is TGTGCCAGCAGCTACACCGGGACAGGGTACTCACCCCTCCACTTT.

At least ten counts were recorded for this clone. The CDR3 here is CASSGVAVHNEQFF. As DNA, the CDR3 is TGTGCCAGCAGTGGGGTAGCGGTCCACAATGAGCAGTTCTTC. The rearrangement uses TRBV2 and TRBJ2-1; TRBD2 is a possible D gene (6 bases). Germline CDR1 SNHLY, CDR2 FYNNEI. V lost 4 bases to trimming and J lost 5 bases, with 12 bases between them. This CDR3 region has 14 residues.

The CDR3 nucleotides are TGCGCCAGCACCCCGGGACTTCACACAGATACGCAGTATTTT. Its translation: CASTPGLHTDTQYF. The chain couples TRBV5-1 to TRBJ2-3, with D possibly being TRBD2 (6 bases). This CDR3 is 14 amino acids long. CDR1 is SGHRS, CDR2 YFSETQ, per germline. V was shortened by 6 bases and J by 2 bases, with 13 bases between the two germline ends. The full variable domain, completed using reference TRBV5-1 and TRBJ2-3, is KAGVTQTPRYLIKTRGQQVTLSCSPISGHRSVSWYQQTPGQGLQFLFEYFSETQRNKGNFPGRFSGRQFSNSRSEMNVSTLELGDSALYLCASTPGLHTDTQYFGPGTRLTVL.

This clone was seen repeatedly, ten times or more. The chain is built from TRBV19 and TRBJ1-1, with D unresolved. This CDR3 has 13 residues. The V gene's germline CDR1 is LNHDA and CDR2 SQIVND (reference sequence). V lost 5 bases and J 0 bases, leaving 7 bases between the germline ends. CDR3 amino acids: CASSHGLNTEAFF. In DNA, the CDR3 is TGTGCCAGTAGTCACGGGTTGAACACTGAAGCTTTCTTT.

The sample holds many counts of this clone. The V and J genes are TRBV6-1 and TRBJ1-5; no clear D. CDR1 is MNHNS, CDR2 SASEGT, per germline. Trimming took off 6 bases at V and 8 bases at J, with 11 bases between the two ends. This CDR3 has 12 amino acids. The CDR3 is CASSLIEKPQHF. As DNA, the CDR3 is TGTGCCAGCAGCCTGATCGAGAAGCCCCAGCATTTT.

The V gene is TRBV4-1, the J gene TRBJ1-5, with D possibly being TRBD1 (6 bases). Germline CDR1 and CDR2: MGHRA and YSYEKL. The V end lost 2 bases, the J end lost 6 bases, and 17 bases lay between the germline ends. The CDR3 runs 16 residues. CDR3 in amino acids: CASSQTRTEDFQPQHF. DNA for the CDR3: TGCGCCAGCAGCCAAACCAGGACAGAGGACTTTCAGCCCCAGCATTTT.

The rearrangement joins TRBV2 to TRBJ2-1; 10 positions agree with TRBD2. Per germline, CDR1 SNHLY and CDR2 FYNNEI. The CDR3 is 16 amino acids. V gave up 2 bases and J gave up 8 bases; unmatched junction bases: 9. Written as DNA, the CDR3 is TGTGCCAGCAGTGAATCACCCCTAGCGGGAGAAGATGAGCAGTTCTTC. Amino acid sequence: CASSESPLAGEDEQFF.

There are many counts of this clone. In nucleotides, the CDR3 is TGTGCCAGCAGCTTAGTTGGAGCGAACACTGAAGCTTTCTTT. As protein: CASSLVGANTEAFF. The V call is TRBV7-9, the J call TRBJ1-1; D unresolved. The V end was cut by 1 base, the J end by 1 base, with 7 bases between. CDR3 length: 14 residues. Per germline, CDR1 SEHNR and CDR2 FQNEAQ (reference sequence).

This clone was seen repeatedly, ten times or more. The genes are TRBV10-3 and TRBJ1-4; D is undetermined. V was clipped by 2 bases and J by 7 bases, with 5 bases between them. CDR3 length: 12 residues. Germline values: CDR1 ENHRY, CDR2 SYGVKD. CDR3 residues: CAISEGPEKLFF. CDR3 nucleotides: TGTGCCATCAGTGAGGGTCCTGAAAAACTGTTTTTT.

This clone appeared a single time. This may arise from a read error, as a much more abundant clone is one base away. This sequence joins TRBV13 and TRBJ2-5, with a possible D match to TRBD1 (6 bases). From germline, CDR1 is PRHDT and CDR2 FYEKMQ (reference sequence). CDR3 length equals 11 residues. The chain's CDR3 is CASSYRETKYF. CDR3 nucleotide sequence: TGTGCCAGCAGCTACAGGGAGACCAAGTACTTC.

At least ten counts were recorded for this clone. This chain links TRBV28 with TRBJ2-7, with 7 bases lining up with TRBD2. V was clipped by 2 bases and J by 10 bases; unmatched bases: 8. This CDR3 region has 13 residues. Germline CDR1 reads MDHEN; CDR2 reads SYDVKM. CDR3 bases: TGTGCCAGCAGTTTAACAGGTCTAGCGGAACAGTACTTC. Translated, it gives CASSLTGLAEQYF.

This clone occurred many times. The V and J genes are TRBV4-1 and TRBJ2-3; D is possibly TRBD1 (5 bases). The CDR3 consists of 14 residues. Trimming stripped 4 bases from V and 1 base from J, with 9 bases between. Germline V lookup: CDR1 MGHRA, CDR2 YSYEKL. The CDR3 DNA sequence: TGCGCCAGCAGCCCCAGGGCCGGCACAGATACGCAGTATTTT. Its protein is CASSPRAGTDTQYF.

With respect to this clone: The junction departs from the called germline gene at one end, perhaps through a read error. CDR3 DNA: TGTGCCAACAGCTTGGAACAGGTCCGAAACTATGGCTACACCTTC. Its protein product is CANSLEQVRNYGYTF. The gene calls are TRBV5-8 and TRBJ1-2; perhaps TRBD1 as D (5 bases). The germline CDR1 and CDR2 sequences are SGHTS and YDEGEE. The CDR3 contains 15 residues. Drawing the rest from reference TRBV5-8 and TRBJ1-2, the complete variable domain is EAGVTQSPTHLIKTRGQQATLRCSPISGHTSVYWYQQALGLGLQFLLWYDEGEERNRGNFPPRFSGRQFPNYSSELNVNALELEDSALYLCANSLEQVRNYGYTFGSGTRLTVV.

The J gene is TRBJ2-2, the V gene TRBV20-1, with TRBD2 as a possible D gene (6 bases). The CDR3 extends over 13 amino acids. The ends were cut back, 1 base at V and 3 bases at J, with 6 bases in the middle. The V gene's germline CDR1 is DFQATT and CDR2 SNEGSKA (reference sequence). The CDR3 bases are TGCAGTGCTAGAGCGGGAGACACCGGGGAGCTGTTTTTT. Translating it yields CSARAGDTGELFF.

This clone has at least ten counts. Possible read error: a much larger clone is one base away. The chain uses TRBV7-8 and TRBJ2-7; D not certain. The CDR3 runs 14 residues. Trimming took 2 bases from V and 3 from J, leaving 11 bases between them. The germline V gene has CDR1 SGHVS and CDR2 FQNEAQ. In DNA form, the CDR3 reads TGTGCCAGCAGCTTAACTGCCTCGCACTACGAGCAGTACTTC. Translated: CASSLTASHYEQYF.

This clone came up many times. V usage is TRBV3-1 and J usage is TRBJ2-1; D gene ambiguous. Deletions cut 0 bases from V and 10 bases from J, with 25 bases between. This CDR3 region has 18 residues. CDR1 is LGHDT and CDR2 is YNNKEL in the germline V gene (reference sequence). CDR3 residues: CASSQEHSNHLPYWEQFF. The DNA for the CDR3 is TGTGCCAGCAGCCAAGAGCACAGTAACCATCTTCCCTATTGGGAGCAGTTCTTC.

In this sample, this clone turned up many times. The chain employs TRBV6-1 and TRBJ2-1; D remains ambiguous. The CDR3 contains 14 residues. In germline, CDR1 is MNHNS, CDR2 SASEGT. With 0 bases removed from V and 7 bases from J, the gap between germline ends came to 10 bases. DNA of the CDR3: TGTGCCAGCAGTGAAGCTCCTGACTTGAATGAGCAGTTCTTC. Its translation is CASSEAPDLNEQFF.

The chain uses TRBV7-8 and TRBJ2-7; 7 nucleotides match TRBD1. This CDR3 has 14 residues. The germline gives CDR1 SGHVS, CDR2 FQNEAQ. After removal of 1 base from V and 4 bases from J, the junction contained 4 bases not matched to a gene. In DNA, the CDR3 is TGTGCCAGCAGCTTAGTGGACAGGTTATACGAGCAGTACTTC. It codes for CASSLVDRLYEQYF.

There are many counts of this clone. With a much larger clone just one base away, this may be a read error. This CDR3 is also generated by other DNA sequences in the sample. The rearrangement links TRBV6-1 to TRBJ1-1; TRBD1 might be the D (6 bases). The CDR3 covers 15 residues. The V end was cut by 6 bases, the J end by 1 base, with 15 bases between. Per the germline V gene, CDR1 is MNHNS and CDR2 is SASEGT. This CDR3 is CASSLVQGGNTEAFF. In DNA, the CDR3 is TGTGCCAGCAGCTTGGTACAAGGGGGGAACACTGAAGCTTTCTTT.